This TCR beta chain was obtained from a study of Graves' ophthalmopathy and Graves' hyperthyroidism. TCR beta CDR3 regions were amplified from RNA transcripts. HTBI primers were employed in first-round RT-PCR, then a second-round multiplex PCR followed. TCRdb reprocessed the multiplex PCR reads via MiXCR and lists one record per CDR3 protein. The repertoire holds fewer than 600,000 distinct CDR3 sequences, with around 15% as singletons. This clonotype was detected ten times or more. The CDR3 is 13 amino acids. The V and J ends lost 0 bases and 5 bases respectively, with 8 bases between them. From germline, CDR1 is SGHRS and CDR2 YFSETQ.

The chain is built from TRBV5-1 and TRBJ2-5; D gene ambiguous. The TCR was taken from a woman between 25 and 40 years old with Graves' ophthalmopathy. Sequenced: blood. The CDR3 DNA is TGCGCCAGCAGCTTGGCCGCTTCGGAGACCCAGTACTTC. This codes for CASSLAASETQYF.